This TCR beta chain was observed in a study of tumor and adjacent non-tumor tissue in lung cancer. Overall study: Aged about 31 to 76 years, patients included 10 men and 4 to 6 women with stage I to III disease. On average, productive TCRbeta reads reached 4 million to 5 million per sample.

RNA was extracted from bulk tissue without any cell sorting. The normal lung tissue was taken more than 3 cm from the tumor edge. Overall study results and limits: In normal lung, the top 100 clones were significantly more dominant than in tumor.

A modified ARM-PCR protocol with three rounds of nested PCR amplified TCRbeta. From the multiplex PCR reads, TCRdb called clonotypes with MiXCR, one entry per CDR3 protein. This sample has about 110,000 distinct CDR3 sequences, with about 61% found just once. As to this clonotype: Its antigen remains unidentified.

The CDR3 has 19 residues. J was trimmed by 2 bases and V by 5 bases; bases with no gene match: 18. In germline, CDR1 is MNHNY, CDR2 SVGAGI (reference sequence). The chain couples TRBV6-6 to TRBJ2-7; TRBD2 agrees at 10 bases. The sample comprised distant non-tumor lung tissue. The receptor was isolated from a man between 60 and 70 years old with non-small cell lung cancer. CDR3 coding DNA: TGTGCCAGCAGTGTTGGACTAGCGGTCAGGCCCAACAATACCTACGAGCAGTACTTC. Protein product: CASSVGLAVRPNNTYEQYF.